This is a list of T cell receptor beta chains from one sample in a study of vaccination and CD4 T cells after COVID-19. Their cognate antigens are unknown. TCRdb ran MiXCR on the PCR reads and lists one entry per CDR3 protein. The sample records just over 14,000 distinct CDR3 sequences, 53% being singletons. The specimen sequenced was CD4+ T cells from blood, cultured in vitro. These receptors all come from a human donor who had recovered from COVID-19. Both conserved end residues are part of each CDR3. Fields, in order: CDR3 length, D gene, V gene, clone size, J gene, CDR3 protein, CDR3 DNA. D genes are given only for firm matches. Size is omitted from some rows. Given values are once, few, many or a class for expanded clones.

cdr3_length: 13; d_call: TRBD1; v_call: TRBV20-1; clone_size: few; j_call: TRBJ1-1; cdr3_aa: CSALQGVNTEAFF; cdr3_nt: TGCAGTGCTCTACAGGGGGTGAACACTGAAGCTTTCTTT
cdr3_length: 15; d_call: .; v_call: TRBV27; clone_size: .; j_call: TRBJ1-1; cdr3_aa: CASSLVPELNTEAFF; cdr3_nt: TGTGCCAGCAGTTTAGTGCCAGAGCTGAACACTGAAGCTTTCTTT
cdr3_length: 13; d_call: .; v_call: TRBV11-1; clone_size: .; j_call: TRBJ1-2; cdr3_aa: CASSLDGRPGYTF; cdr3_nt: TGTGCCAGCAGCCTGGATGGACGTCCGGGCTACACCTTC
cdr3_length: 12; d_call: .; v_call: TRBV7-9; clone_size: .; j_call: TRBJ1-4; cdr3_aa: CASSLEVERLFF; cdr3_nt: TGTGCCAGCAGCTTAGAGGTGGAGAGACTGTTTTTT
cdr3_length: 14; d_call: TRBD2; v_call: TRBV20-1; clone_size: .; j_call: TRBJ2-1; cdr3_aa: CSAHGRANYGEQFF; cdr3_nt: TGCAGTGCTCACGGGAGGGCTAATTATGGTGAGCAGTTCTTC
cdr3_length: 15; d_call: TRBD2; v_call: TRBV20-1; clone_size: .; j_call: TRBJ2-5; cdr3_aa: CSATGLAGVGETQYF; cdr3_nt: TGCAGTGCTACCGGACTAGCGGGAGTAGGCGAGACCCAGTACTTC
cdr3_length: 14; d_call: TRBD1; v_call: TRBV6-1; clone_size: few; j_call: TRBJ1-2; cdr3_aa: CASSGWGQGGGYTF; cdr3_nt: TGTGCCAGCAGTGGATGGGGACAGGGCGGGGGCTACACCTTC
cdr3_length: 14; d_call: .; v_call: TRBV6-5; clone_size: .; j_call: TRBJ1-4; cdr3_aa: CASSYGTTGEKLFF; cdr3_nt: TGTGCCAGCAGTTACGGGACTACCGGTGAAAAACTGTTTTTT
cdr3_length: 14; d_call: .; v_call: TRBV20-1; clone_size: few; j_call: TRBJ1-6; cdr3_aa: CSAPDRLYNSPLHF; cdr3_nt: TGCAGTGCTCCAGACCGGTTATATAATTCACCCCTCCACTTT
cdr3_length: 17; d_call: .; v_call: TRBV27; clone_size: .; j_call: TRBJ2-5; cdr3_aa: CASSPRRGGAWGETQYF; cdr3_nt: TGTGCCAGCAGTCCCCGCCGTGGGGGGGCTTGGGGAGAGACCCAGTACTTC
cdr3_length: 12; d_call: .; v_call: TRBV30; clone_size: .; j_call: TRBJ1-2; cdr3_aa: CAWIRPRYGYTF; cdr3_nt: TGTGCCTGGATCCGACCCCGCTATGGCTACACCTTC
cdr3_length: 17; d_call: TRBD2; v_call: TRBV11-2; clone_size: .; j_call: TRBJ2-2; cdr3_aa: CASSRGLAGAGTGELFF; cdr3_nt: TGTGCCAGCAGCCGAGGACTAGCGGGAGCGGGGACCGGGGAGCTGTTTTTT
cdr3_length: 17; d_call: .; v_call: TRBV6-2/TRBV6-3; clone_size: .; j_call: TRBJ2-7; cdr3_aa: CASSYPTGRPGLYEQYF; cdr3_nt: TGTGCCAGCAGTTACCCCACGGGGAGACCGGGACTCTACGAGCAGTACTTC
cdr3_length: 15; d_call: TRBD1; v_call: TRBV20-1; clone_size: few; j_call: TRBJ1-6; cdr3_aa: CSARVLGQGNSPLHF; cdr3_nt: TGCAGTGCCAGGGTCCTGGGACAGGGGAATTCACCCCTCCACTTT
cdr3_length: 13; d_call: .; v_call: TRBV30; clone_size: .; j_call: TRBJ1-5; cdr3_aa: CAWSQQGNQPQHF; cdr3_nt: TGTGCCTGGAGTCAACAGGGCAATCAGCCCCAGCATTTT
cdr3_length: 15; d_call: .; v_call: TRBV28; clone_size: .; j_call: TRBJ2-3; cdr3_aa: CASSSTRWGRDTQYF; cdr3_nt: TGTGCCAGCAGTTCTACTCGCTGGGGGCGAGATACGCAGTATTTT
cdr3_length: 16; d_call: TRBD2; v_call: TRBV6-2/TRBV6-3; clone_size: few; j_call: TRBJ2-2; cdr3_aa: CASSYWSGRASGELFF; cdr3_nt: TGTGCCAGCAGTTACTGGAGCGGGAGGGCCAGCGGGGAGCTGTTTTTT
cdr3_length: 16; d_call: TRBD1; v_call: TRBV15; clone_size: .; j_call: TRBJ1-5; cdr3_aa: CATSRDPGQGGQPQHF; cdr3_nt: TGTGCCACCAGCAGAGATCCAGGACAGGGAGGTCAGCCCCAGCATTTT
cdr3_length: 13; d_call: TRBD1; v_call: TRBV12-3/TRBV12-4; clone_size: .; j_call: TRBJ2-3; cdr3_aa: CASRVDRAGTQYF; cdr3_nt: TGTGCCAGCAGGGTAGACAGGGCTGGTACGCAGTATTTT
cdr3_length: 16; d_call: .; v_call: TRBV20-1; clone_size: .; j_call: TRBJ1-2; cdr3_aa: CSAIGWGQEANYGYTF; cdr3_nt: TGCAGTGCTATCGGCTGGGGGCAGGAGGCTAACTATGGCTACACCTTC
cdr3_length: 13; d_call: .; v_call: TRBV20-1; clone_size: .; j_call: TRBJ1-5; cdr3_aa: CSAPQGNNQPQHF; cdr3_nt: TGCAGTGCTCCCCAGGGAAATAATCAGCCCCAGCATTTT
cdr3_length: 12; d_call: .; v_call: TRBV5-4; clone_size: .; j_call: TRBJ2-5; cdr3_aa: CASSSTRGTQYF; cdr3_nt: TGTGCCAGCAGCTCCACGCGGGGGACCCAGTACTTC
cdr3_length: 12; d_call: .; v_call: TRBV24-1; clone_size: few; j_call: TRBJ1-2; cdr3_aa: CATSPGEYGYTF; cdr3_nt: TGTGCCACCAGTCCAGGGGAATATGGCTACACCTTC
cdr3_length: 15; d_call: .; v_call: TRBV11-2; clone_size: once; j_call: TRBJ2-7; cdr3_aa: CASSLVDVVSYEQYF; cdr3_nt: TGTGCCAGCAGCTTAGTCGATGTAGTCTCCTACGAGCAGTACTTC
cdr3_length: 24; d_call: TRBD2; v_call: TRBV20-1; clone_size: .; j_call: TRBJ2-5; cdr3_aa: CSARAPRFWVEGTSGSFFQETQYF; cdr3_nt: TGCAGTGCTAGAGCCCCCCGTTTTTGGGTCGAAGGGACTAGCGGGAGTTTTTTCCAAGAGACCCAGTACTTC
cdr3_length: 12; d_call: .; v_call: TRBV27; clone_size: .; j_call: TRBJ1-6; cdr3_aa: CASKSTYSPLHF; cdr3_nt: TGTGCCAGCAAGTCTACGTATTCACCCCTCCACTTT
cdr3_length: 15; d_call: .; v_call: TRBV10-3; clone_size: .; j_call: TRBJ2-1; cdr3_aa: CAISESSGSPNEQFF; cdr3_nt: TGTGCCATCAGTGAGTCGAGTGGCAGTCCGAATGAGCAGTTCTTC
cdr3_length: 14; d_call: .; v_call: TRBV20-1; clone_size: .; j_call: TRBJ2-1; cdr3_aa: CSARDLGRVTEQFF; cdr3_nt: TGCAGTGCTAGAGATCTCGGCAGGGTGACTGAGCAGTTCTTC
cdr3_length: 12; d_call: .; v_call: TRBV6-1; clone_size: .; j_call: TRBJ2-7; cdr3_aa: CATFSGLYEQYF; cdr3_nt: TGTGCCACATTTTCTGGTCTCTACGAGCAGTACTTC
cdr3_length: 15; d_call: .; v_call: TRBV7-3; clone_size: few; j_call: TRBJ2-5; cdr3_aa: CASSRQSGLGETQYF; cdr3_nt: TGTGCCAGCAGCCGTCAAAGCGGGTTAGGAGAGACCCAGTACTTC
cdr3_length: 14; d_call: TRBD1; v_call: TRBV20-1; clone_size: .; j_call: TRBJ2-6; cdr3_aa: CSAPRGRGANVLTF; cdr3_nt: TGCAGTGCGCCCAGGGGGCGAGGAGCCAACGTCCTGACTTTC
cdr3_length: 15; d_call: .; v_call: TRBV30; clone_size: .; j_call: TRBJ2-3; cdr3_aa: CAWSVGAASTDTQYF; cdr3_nt: TGTGCCTGGAGTGTAGGGGCAGCCAGCACAGATACGCAGTATTTT